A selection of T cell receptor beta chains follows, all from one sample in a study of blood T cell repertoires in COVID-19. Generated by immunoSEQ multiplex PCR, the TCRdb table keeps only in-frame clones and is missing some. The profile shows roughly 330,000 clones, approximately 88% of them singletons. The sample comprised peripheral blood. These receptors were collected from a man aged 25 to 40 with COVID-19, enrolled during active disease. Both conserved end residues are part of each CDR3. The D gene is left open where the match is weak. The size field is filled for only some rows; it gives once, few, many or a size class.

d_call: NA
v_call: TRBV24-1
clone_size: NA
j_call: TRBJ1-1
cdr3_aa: CATSDHGTTGGTEAFF
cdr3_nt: TGTGCCACCAGTGACCACGGGACAACTGGGGGCACTGAAGCTTTCTTT

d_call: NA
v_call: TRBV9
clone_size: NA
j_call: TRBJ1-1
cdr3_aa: CASSSGLGNTEAFF
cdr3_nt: TGTGCCAGCAGCTCGGGGTTGGGGAACACTGAAGCTTTCTTT

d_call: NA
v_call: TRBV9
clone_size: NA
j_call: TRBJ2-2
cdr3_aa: CASSVARTGELFF
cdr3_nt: TGTGCCAGCAGCGTAGCTCGGACCGGGGAGCTGTTTTTT

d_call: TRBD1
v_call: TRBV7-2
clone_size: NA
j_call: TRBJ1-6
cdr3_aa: CASSWGTGATPLHF
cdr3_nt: TGTGCCAGCAGCTGGGGGACAGGGGCGACACCCCTCCACTTT

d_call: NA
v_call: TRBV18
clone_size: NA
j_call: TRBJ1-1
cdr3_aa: CASSLAGGANTEAFF
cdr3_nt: TGTGCCAGCTCACTTGCCGGGGGGGCGAACACTGAAGCTTTCTTT

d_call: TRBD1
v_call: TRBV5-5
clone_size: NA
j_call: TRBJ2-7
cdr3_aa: CASSRTGREQYF
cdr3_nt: TGTGCCAGCAGCCGGACAGGGAGGGAGCAGTACTTC

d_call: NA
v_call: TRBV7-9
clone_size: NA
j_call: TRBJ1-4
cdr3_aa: CASRRFNEKLFF
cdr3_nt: TGTGCCAGCAGGCGGTTTAATGAAAAACTGTTTTTT

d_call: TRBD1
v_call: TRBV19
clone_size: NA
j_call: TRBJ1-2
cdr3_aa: CASSFSGQGRNGYTF
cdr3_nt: TGTGCCAGTAGTTTCTCCGGACAGGGAAGAAACGGCTACACCTTC

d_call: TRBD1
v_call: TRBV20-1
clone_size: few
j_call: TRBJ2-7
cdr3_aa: CSGQGDREQYF
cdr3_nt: TGCAGTGGACAGGGGGATCGCGAGCAGTACTTC

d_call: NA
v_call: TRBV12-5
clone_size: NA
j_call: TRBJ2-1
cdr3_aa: CASGVASSYNEQFF
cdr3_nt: TGTGCTAGTGGAGTAGCCAGCTCCTACAATGAGCAGTTCTTC

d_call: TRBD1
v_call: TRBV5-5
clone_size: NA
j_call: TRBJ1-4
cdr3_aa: CASSTARDRAREKLFF
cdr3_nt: TGTGCCAGCAGCACTGCCCGGGACAGGGCTCGGGAAAAACTGTTTTTT

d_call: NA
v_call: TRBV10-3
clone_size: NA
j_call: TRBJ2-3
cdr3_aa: CATQTLLGTDTQYF
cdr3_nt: TGTGCCACACAGACCCTATTGGGCACAGATACGCAGTATTTT

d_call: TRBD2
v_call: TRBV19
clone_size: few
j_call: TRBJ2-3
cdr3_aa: CASSPAGGLSTDTQYF
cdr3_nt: TGTGCCAGTAGTCCCGCGGGGGGCCTCAGCACAGATACGCAGTATTTT

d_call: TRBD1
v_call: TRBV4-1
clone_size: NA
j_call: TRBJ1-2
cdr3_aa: CASTPTDRGIGGYTF
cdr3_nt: TGCGCCAGCACCCCTACCGACAGGGGAATAGGTGGCTACACCTTC

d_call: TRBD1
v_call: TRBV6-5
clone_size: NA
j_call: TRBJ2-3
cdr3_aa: CASRATRGQTDTQYF
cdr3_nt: TGTGCCAGCAGGGCGACCAGGGGGCAGACAGATACGCAGTATTTT

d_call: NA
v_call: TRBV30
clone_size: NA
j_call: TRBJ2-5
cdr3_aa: CAWSVGAIQETQYF
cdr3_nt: TGTGCCTGGAGTGTTGGAGCAATCCAAGAGACCCAGTACTTC

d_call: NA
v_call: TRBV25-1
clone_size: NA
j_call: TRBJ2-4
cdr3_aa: CASSGPGLAKNIQYF
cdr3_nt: TGTGCCAGCAGCGGCCCGGGTTTAGCCAAAAACATTCAGTACTTC

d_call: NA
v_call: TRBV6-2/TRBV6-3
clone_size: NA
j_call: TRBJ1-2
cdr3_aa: CASSYSSGTRLNYGYTF
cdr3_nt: TGTGCCAGCAGTTACTCATCCGGGACACGACTTAACTATGGCTACACCTTC

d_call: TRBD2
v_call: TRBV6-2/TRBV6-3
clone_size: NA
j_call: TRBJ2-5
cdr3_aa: CASSYSSSGGLGIETQYF
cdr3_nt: TGTGCCAGCAGTTACTCGAGTAGCGGGGGCCTGGGTATAGAGACCCAGTACTTC

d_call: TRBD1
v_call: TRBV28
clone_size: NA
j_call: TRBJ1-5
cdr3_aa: CASNQQGAGYSNQPQHF
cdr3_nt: TGTGCCAGCAATCAACAGGGGGCAGGTTACAGCAATCAGCCCCAGCATTTT

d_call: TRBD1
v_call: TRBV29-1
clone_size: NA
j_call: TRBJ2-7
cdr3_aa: CSIGGQGARKLDEQYF
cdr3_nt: TGCAGCATTGGCGGACAGGGAGCTAGAAAGTTAGACGAGCAGTACTTC

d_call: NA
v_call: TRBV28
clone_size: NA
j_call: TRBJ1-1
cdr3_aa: CASSLGGPTNTEAFF
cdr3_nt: TGTGCCAGCAGTCTCGGGGGACCGACGAACACTGAAGCTTTCTTT

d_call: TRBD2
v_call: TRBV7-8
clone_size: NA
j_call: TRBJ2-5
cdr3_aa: CASSLSGGRETQYF
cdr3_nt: TGTGCCAGCAGCTTAAGCGGGGGTAGGGAGACCCAGTACTTC

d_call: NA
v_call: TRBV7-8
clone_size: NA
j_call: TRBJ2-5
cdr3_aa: CASSLYTRGGIQETQYF
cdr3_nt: TGTGCCAGCAGCTTATACACCCGCGGGGGCATCCAAGAGACCCAGTACTTC

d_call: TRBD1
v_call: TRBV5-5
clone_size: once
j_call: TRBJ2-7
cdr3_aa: CASSFLPGQGSHEQYF
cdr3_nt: TGTGCCAGCAGCTTCCTCCCGGGACAGGGATCCCACGAGCAGTACTTC

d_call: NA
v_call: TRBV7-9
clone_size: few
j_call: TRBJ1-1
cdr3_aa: CASIEGGTEAFF
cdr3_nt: TGTGCCAGCATAGAAGGGGGCACTGAAGCTTTCTTT

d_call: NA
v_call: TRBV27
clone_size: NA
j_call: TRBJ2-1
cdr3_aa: CASSFRGGPYNEQFF
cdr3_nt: TGTGCCAGCAGTTTCCGCGGGGGCCCTTACAATGAGCAGTTCTTC

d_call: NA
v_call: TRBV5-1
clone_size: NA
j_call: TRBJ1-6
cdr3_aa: CASSWDTSSYNSPLHF
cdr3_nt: TGCGCCAGCAGCTGGGACACGAGCTCCTATAATTCACCCCTCCACTTT

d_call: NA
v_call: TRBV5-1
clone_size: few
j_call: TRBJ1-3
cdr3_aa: CASSLEGPGSGNTIYF
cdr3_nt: TGCGCCAGCAGCTTGGAGGGTCCGGGGTCCGGAAACACCATATATTTT

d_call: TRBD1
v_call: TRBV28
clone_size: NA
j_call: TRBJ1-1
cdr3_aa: CASSLLPGQGDTEAFF
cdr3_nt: TGTGCCAGCAGTCTCCTCCCGGGACAGGGGGACACTGAAGCTTTCTTT

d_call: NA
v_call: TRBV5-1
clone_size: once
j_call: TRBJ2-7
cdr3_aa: CASSKTPEATYEQYF
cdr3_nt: TGCGCCAGCAGCAAGACTCCCGAAGCCACCTACGAGCAGTACTTC

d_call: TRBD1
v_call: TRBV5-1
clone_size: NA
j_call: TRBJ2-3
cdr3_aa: CASSIGQVATDTQYF
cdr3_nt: TGCGCCAGCAGCATCGGACAGGTGGCTACAGATACGCAGTATTTT

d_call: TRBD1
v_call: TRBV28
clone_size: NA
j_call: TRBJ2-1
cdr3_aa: CASSSGPGTGNGEQFF
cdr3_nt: TGTGCCAGCAGTTCGGGTCCCGGGACAGGGAATGGTGAGCAGTTCTTC

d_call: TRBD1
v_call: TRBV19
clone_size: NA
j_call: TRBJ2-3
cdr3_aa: CASSSPGQGFADTQYF
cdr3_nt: TGTGCCAGTAGTTCCCCGGGACAGGGTTTTGCAGATACGCAGTATTTT

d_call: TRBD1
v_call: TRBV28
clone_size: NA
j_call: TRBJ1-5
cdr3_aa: CASSRQGAQDSNQPQHF
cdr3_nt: TGTGCCAGCAGCCGACAGGGGGCCCAGGATAGCAATCAGCCCCAGCATTTT

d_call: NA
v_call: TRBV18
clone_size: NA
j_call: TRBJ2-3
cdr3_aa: CASSPSTDTQYF
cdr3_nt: TGTGCCAGCTCACCATCAACAGATACGCAGTATTTT

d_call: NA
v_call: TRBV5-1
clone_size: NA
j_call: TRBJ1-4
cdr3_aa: CASSLLGGLGEKLFF
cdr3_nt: TGCGCCAGCAGCTTGTTGGGGGGTCTAGGTGAAAAACTGTTTTTT

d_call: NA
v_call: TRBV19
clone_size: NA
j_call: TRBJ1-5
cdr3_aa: CASSILQIGRYSNQPQHF
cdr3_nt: TGTGCCAGTAGTATACTACAGATCGGCCGATATAGCAATCAGCCCCAGCATTTT

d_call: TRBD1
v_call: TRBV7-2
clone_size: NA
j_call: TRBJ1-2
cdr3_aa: CASTLDRVGGSFGYTF
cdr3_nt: TGTGCCAGCACCCTGGACAGGGTTGGTGGTAGTTTTGGCTACACCTTC

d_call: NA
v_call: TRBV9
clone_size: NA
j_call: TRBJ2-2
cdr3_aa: CASSVRQDPNTGELFF
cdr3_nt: TGTGCCAGCAGCGTCCGACAGGACCCGAACACCGGGGAGCTGTTTTTT

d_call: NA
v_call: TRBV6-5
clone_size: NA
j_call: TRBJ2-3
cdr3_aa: CASSYGAVESTDTQYF
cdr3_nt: TGTGCCAGCAGTTATGGGGCTGTCGAAAGCACAGATACGCAGTATTTT

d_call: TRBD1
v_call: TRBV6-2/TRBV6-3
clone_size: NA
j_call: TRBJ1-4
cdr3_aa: CASSYPYRTGRNEKLFF
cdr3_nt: TGTGCCAGCAGTTACCCCTACCGGACAGGGAGAAATGAAAAACTGTTTTTT

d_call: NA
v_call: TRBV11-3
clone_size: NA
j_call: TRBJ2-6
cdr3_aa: CASSSTVSPGANVLTF
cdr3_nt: TGTGCCAGCAGCTCAACGGTATCCCCCGGGGCCAACGTCCTGACTTTC

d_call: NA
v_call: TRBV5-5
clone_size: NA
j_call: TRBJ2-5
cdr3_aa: CASQLIGFQETQYF
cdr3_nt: TGTGCCAGCCAACTTATCGGTTTTCAAGAGACCCAGTACTTC

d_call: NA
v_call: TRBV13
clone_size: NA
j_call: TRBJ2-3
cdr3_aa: CASSLTRGSTDTQYF
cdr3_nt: TGTGCCAGCAGCCTAACCCGCGGGAGCACAGATACGCAGTATTTT

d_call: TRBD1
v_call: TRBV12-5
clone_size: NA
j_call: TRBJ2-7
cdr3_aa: CASGWGDRGQHF
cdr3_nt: TGTGCTAGTGGTTGGGGGGACAGGGGCCAGCACTTC

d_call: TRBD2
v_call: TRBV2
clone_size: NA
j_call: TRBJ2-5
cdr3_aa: CASSETLAGGRETQYF
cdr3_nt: TGTGCCAGCAGTGAAACCCTAGCGGGAGGGCGAGAGACCCAGTACTTC

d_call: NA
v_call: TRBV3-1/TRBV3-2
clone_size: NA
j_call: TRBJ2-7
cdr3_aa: CASSLSDSRMDEQYF
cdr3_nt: TGTGCCAGCAGCCTAAGTGACAGCCGGATGGACGAGCAGTACTTC

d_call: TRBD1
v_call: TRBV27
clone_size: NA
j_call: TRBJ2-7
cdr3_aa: CASSFGQGLGEQYF
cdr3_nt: TGTGCCAGCAGTTTCGGACAGGGTCTTGGCGAGCAGTACTTC

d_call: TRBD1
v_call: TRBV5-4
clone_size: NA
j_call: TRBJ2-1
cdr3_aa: CASSQARTGGRYNEQFF
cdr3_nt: TGTGCCAGCAGTCAAGCCCGGACAGGGGGTCGATACAATGAGCAGTTCTTC